This record looks at one TCR beta chain sequence and its context. Its antigen is unknown. With 60 Vbeta and 13 Jbeta primers, the PCR was carried out. This table comes from immunoSEQ multiplex PCR, and its TCRdb copy is limited to in-frame clones, with some not included. The data contain over 150,000 clones, more than 65% of them singletons. This sample was taken from a study of cytomegalovirus exposure and HLA in healthy donors. Broader study findings: After further analysis at a later stage, some 15,000 TCR beta sequences were associated with HLA alleles at 0.05 false discovery rate. Most likely, a cluster of highly shared sequence variants arose as a sequencing artifact.

With 4 bases removed from V and 6 bases from J, the gap between germline ends came to 19 bases. The CDR3 contains 16 residues. In germline, CDR1 is SGHTS, CDR2 YDEGEE. The sample taken for sequencing was PBMCs. This clonotype was obtained from a woman aged 45-59 years in good health and CMV-seronegative. V and J are TRBV5-8 and TRBJ2-2; possibly TRBD2 for D (6 bases). The CDR3 nucleotides read TGTGCCAGCAGCCGGAGACGGGGGACGCCCGCCGGGGAGCTGTTTTTT. Residues: CASSRRRGTPAGELFF.